These 10 T cell receptor beta chains originate from one sample sequenced in a study of T-cell reconstitution after alpha-beta-depleted transplantation in children. It was with unique molecular identifiers that the TCRbeta library was prepared. MiXCR, run by TCRdb on the PCR reads, gives a single entry per CDR3 protein. The table shows over 150,000 distinct CDR3 sequences, with around 6.8% occurring only once. The input for sequencing was PBMCs from the stem cell graft donor, taken from the stem cell graft. All receptors derive from a human donor who donated a stem cell graft to a child with Wiskott-Aldrich syndrome.

In its sample, this clonotype was seen many times. The gene calls are TRBV25-1 and TRBJ2-7; 7 bases match TRBD1. Unmatched junction bases numbered 4, after V lost 6 bases and J lost 2 bases. From germline, CDR1 is MGHDK and CDR2 SYGVNS. CDR3 length equals 13 residues. The DNA for the CDR3 is TGTGCCAGCAGACCGGGACAGACCTACGAGCAGTACTTC. Translating it yields CASRPGQTYEQYF.

This clonotype appeared many times. CDR3 sequence reads: CASSSSRGTEAFF. CDR3 in DNA: TGTGCCAGCAGCTCCTCCAGGGGGACTGAAGCTTTCTTT. The rearrangement uses TRBV7-2 and TRBJ1-1; 7 bases align to TRBD1. There are 13 residues in the CDR3. J lost 5 bases, V lost 4 bases, and 4 bases had no gene match. The germline V gene encodes CDR1 SGHTA and CDR2 FQGNSA.

This clonotype was counted only a few times. The chain combines TRBV15 with TRBJ1-1; TRBD1 might be the D (5 bases). The CDR3 is made up of 19 amino acids. Trimming removed 0 bases from V and 0 bases from J, with 20 bases in between. CDR1 is LNHNV, CDR2 YYDKDF, per germline (reference sequence). The CDR3 is CATSREVMTMGPMNTEAFF. In DNA form, the CDR3 reads TGTGCCACCAGCAGAGAGGTTATGACAATGGGGCCCATGAACACTGAAGCTTTCTTT.

This clonotype was seen many times. This chain links TRBV7-2 with TRBJ2-7; D is unresolved. Germline CDR1 and CDR2: SGHTA and FQGNSA. The CDR3 has 14 amino acids. V lost 5 bases and J lost 6, with 17 bases in between. DNA for the CDR3: TGTGCCAGCAGCAATTCGATGGGCCTCTTCGAGCAGTACTTC. It translates to CASSNSMGLFEQYF.

At least ten counts were recorded for this clonotype. V is TRBV12-3 or TRBV12-4 and J is TRBJ2-3; D unresolved. The CDR3 is 16 amino acids. V was shortened by 4 bases and J by 0 bases, with 14 bases between the two germline ends. The CDR3 coding sequence is TGTGCCAGCAGTTATTACAGTTACTCTAGCACAGATACGCAGTATTTT. It translates to CASSYYSYSSTDTQYF.

This clonotype occurred many times. The chain links TRBV12-3 or TRBV12-4 to TRBJ1-1; D is perhaps TRBD1 (5 bases). This CDR3 is 17 amino acids long. V was pared by 3 bases and J by 0 bases, with 17 bases between. CDR3 protein: CASSFGGTLTLNTEAFF. As DNA, the CDR3 is TGTGCCAGCAGTTTCGGGGGAACCCTCACCCTGAACACTGAAGCTTTCTTT.

This clonotype was seen at least ten times. V gene TRBV5-5 combines with J gene TRBJ1-1; 7 bases match TRBD1. This CDR3 is 14 amino acids long. V shed 2 bases, J shed 7 bases, and the junction held 8 bases outside the gene matches. The germline V gene has CDR1 SGHKS and CDR2 YYEKEE (reference sequence). The CDR3 spells CASSFLDRDSEAFF. CDR3 DNA sequence: TGTGCCAGCAGCTTTCTGGATCGGGACAGTGAAGCTTTCTTT.

This chain uses TRBV6-1 with TRBJ2-3; 7 bases align to TRBD2. The CDR3 has 16 amino acids. With V trimmed by 6 bases and J by 0 bases, 9 bases remained unmatched. The germline CDR1 and CDR2 sequences are MNHNS and SASEGT. Here the CDR3 reads CASRSPGRGSTDTQYF. The CDR3 nucleotides read TGTGCCAGCAGATCTCCTGGGCGGGGGAGCACAGATACGCAGTATTTT.

This clonotype was seen many times. The rearrangement joins TRBV12-3 or TRBV12-4 to TRBJ2-7, with D perhaps given as TRBD1 or TRBD2 (5 bases each). Deletions cut 5 bases from V and 3 bases from J, with 14 bases between. The CDR3 spans 14 residues. The CDR3 sequence is CASSPRGRFYEQYF. CDR3 in DNA: TGTGCCAGCAGTCCTAGGGGACGGTTCTACGAGCAGTACTTC.

The chain recombines TRBV18 with TRBJ2-7, with D hard to call. CDR1 and CDR2 from the germline V gene are KGHSH and LQKENI. Deletions cut 2 bases from V and 2 bases from J, with 13 bases between. This CDR3 comprises 15 residues. The CDR3 here is CASSPSRAATYEQYF. Written as DNA, the CDR3 is TGTGCCAGCTCACCAAGTAGAGCTGCCACCTACGAGCAGTACTTC.